These 22 T cell receptor beta chains were all obtained from the same sample, sequenced in a study of lymphopenia after photon versus proton radiotherapy. Clones were sequenced by immunoSEQ multiplex PCR, and TCRdb holds only the in-frame ones, with some missing. Of some 2,000 clones in the sample, around three quarters were seen once. The material sequenced was peripheral blood, taken from a patient treated with photon-based radiotherapy. Every receptor here comes from a man older than 75 with cholangiocarcinoma.

The gene calls are TRBV5-1 and TRBJ2-4; D possibly uses TRBD1 or TRBD2 (7 bases each). The V end lost 3 bases, the J end lost 1 base, and 14 bases lay between the germline ends. Germline V gene sequence: CDR1 SGHRS, CDR2 YFSETQ. CDR3 size: 16 residues. This chain's CDR3 is CASSSPGGAAKNIQYF. The CDR3 nucleotides read TGCGCCAGCAGCTCCCCAGGGGGGGCCGCCAAAAACATTCAGTACTTC.

The chain has TRBV21-1 and TRBJ2-4; TRBD1 is taken as the D call from the table, unchecked against the DNA. TRBV21-1 is a documented pseudogene. This CDR3 contains 16 residues. CDR3 bases: TGTGCCAGCAGTGGTAGGCTACAGCAAAGAAAAAACATTCAGTACTTC. It translates to CASSGRLQQRKNIQYF.

This chain connects TRBV19 to TRBJ1-2, with D possibly matching TRBD1 (6 bases). The germline gives CDR1 LNHDA, CDR2 SQIVND (reference sequence). Deletions cut 4 bases from V and 4 bases from J, with 10 bases between. This CDR3 region has 13 residues. The CDR3 sequence: CASSTWTVYGYTF. The CDR3 coding sequence is TGTGCCAGTAGTACATGGACAGTCTATGGCTACACCTTC.

The CDR3 nucleotides are TGTGCCAGCAGTTACGGCAACCTTCCCTACGAGCAGTACTTC. Translation gives CASSYGNLPYEQYF. The rearrangement links TRBV6-8 to TRBJ2-7; no reliable D call. V lost 2 bases and J lost 2, with 10 bases in between. The germline V gene has CDR1 MNHGY and CDR2 SAAAGT. The CDR3 has 14 residues.

In its sample, this clone was seen a few times. The chain employs TRBV2 and TRBJ2-7; no clear D. CDR1 is SNHLY, CDR2 FYNNEI, per germline. The CDR3 runs to 13 residues. V was trimmed by 5 bases and J by 5 bases, leaving 13 bases between them. This chain's CDR3 is CASSNGDTHEQYF. CDR3 nucleotides: TGTGCCAGCAGTAACGGAGACACGCACGAGCAGTACTTC.

This sequence joins TRBV27 and TRBJ1-3, with unresolved D. Trimming pared 5 bases from V and 0 bases from J, leaving 8 bases between. CDR3 size: 14 residues. Germline V gene lookup returns CDR1 MNHEY and CDR2 SMNVEV (reference sequence). The CDR3 DNA follows: TGTGCCAGCAGTCCCTCGGCCTCTGGAAACACCATATATTTT. It yields the protein CASSPSASGNTIYF.

The V and J genes are TRBV19 and TRBJ2-2; weak D call: TRBD2 (5 bases). The germline V gene encodes CDR1 LNHDA and CDR2 SQIVND (reference sequence). This CDR3 region has 13 residues. Trimming shortened V by 4 bases and J by 7 bases, and 10 bases separated the two germline ends. CDR3 protein: CASSNGEGGELFF. In DNA form, the CDR3 reads TGTGCCAGTAGTAACGGGGAAGGCGGGGAGCTGTTTTTT.

The V and J genes are TRBV7-3 and TRBJ2-1; TRBD1 or TRBD2 may be the D gene (6 bases each). Trimming cost V 5 bases and J 1 base, with 12 bases left between them. Germline-derived CDR1 and CDR2 are SGHTA and FQGTGA. The CDR3 loop spans 15 amino acids. The CDR3 bases are TGTGCCAGCAGCCCGGGGGCTACGTCCTACAATGAGCAGTTCTTC. The encoded protein is CASSPGATSYNEQFF.

The rearrangement uses TRBV6-5 and TRBJ1-1; D not resolved. With 7 bases removed from V and 4 bases from J, the gap between germline ends came to 13 bases. The CDR3 contains 13 residues. Germline loops: CDR1 MNHEY, CDR2 SVGAGI. The CDR3 DNA is TGTGCCAGCATAGGGCACATGATCACTGAAGCTTTCTTT. Translation gives CASIGHMITEAFF.

As concerns this clone: Only one base separates this from a far larger clonotype, so it likely reflects a read error. The rearrangement uses TRBV27 and TRBJ2-2; 14 bases align to TRBD2. In germline, CDR1 is MNHEY, CDR2 SMNVEV (reference sequence). This CDR3 has 21 amino acids. V dropped 2 bases and J dropped 1; count of bases not matched to a gene: 12. CDR3 in DNA: TGTGCCAGCAGTTTAGGTCCCCCGGGACTAGCGGGGGTACTGAACACCGGGGAGCTGTTTTTT. Translating gives CASSLGPPGLAGVLNTGELFF.

This clone was recorded once. The chain has TRBV5-1 and TRBJ2-3; the D gene could be TRBD1 or TRBD2 (5 bases each). Deletions cut 5 bases from V and 2 bases from J, with 15 bases between. Germline assignment: CDR1 SGHRS and CDR2 YFSETQ. This CDR3 has 15 amino acids. CDR3 sequence (DNA): TGCGCCAGCAGACCGCCTGGGGGAAACACAGATACGCAGTATTTT. Translation: CASRPPGGNTDTQYF.

The chain couples TRBV19 to TRBJ2-1; D gene unclear. Germline V gene data show CDR1 as LNHDA and CDR2 as SQIVND (reference sequence). The CDR3 has 15 amino acids. V was trimmed by 0 bases and J by 5 bases, leaving 11 bases between them. The CDR3 DNA reads TGTGCCAGTAGTATAGATAAAAGGAAGGACAATGAGCAGTTCTTC. This translates into CASSIDKRKDNEQFF.

CDR3: CASSPEGYQPQHF. As DNA, the CDR3 is TGTGCCAGCTCACCAGAGGGATATCAGCCCCAGCATTTT. J is TRBJ1-5 and V is TRBV18; D not resolved. CDR3 length equals 13 residues. Trimming took off 2 bases at V and 5 bases at J, with 7 bases between the two ends. Germline V gene data show CDR1 as KGHSH and CDR2 as LQKENI. The whole variable domain, filled in from reference TRBV18 and TRBJ1-5, reads NAGVMQNPRHLVRRRGQEARLRCSPMKGHSHVYWYRQLPEEGLKFMVYLQKENIIDESGMPKERFSAEFPKEGPSILRIQQVVRGDSAAYFCASSPEGYQPQHFGDGTRLSIL.

CDR3 residues: CASSLAGTSYEQYF. DNA for the CDR3: TGCGCCAGCAGCTTGGCTGGCACCTCCTACGAGCAGTACTTC. V usage is TRBV5-1 and J usage is TRBJ2-7; D call uncertain. V lost 0 bases and J 0 bases, leaving 7 bases between the germline ends. Per germline, CDR1 SGHRS and CDR2 YFSETQ. The CDR3 consists of 14 residues.

This clone was picked up one time. The genes are TRBV19 and TRBJ2-5, with D possibly being TRBD1 (5 bases). Trimming shortened V by 5 bases and J by 3 bases, and 19 bases separated the two germline ends. Germline CDR1 is LNHDA and CDR2 is SQIVND (reference sequence). The CDR3 has 16 residues. In DNA form, the CDR3 reads TGTGCCAGTAGTCAGTGGCAGGGATTTTCGAAAGAGACCCAGTACTTC. This translates into CASSQWQGFSKETQYF.

The chain carries TRBV6-5 and TRBJ1-1; TRBD1 agrees at 7 bases. The germline gives CDR1 MNHEY, CDR2 SVGAGI. CDR3 length equals 13 residues. V lost 5 bases to trimming and J lost 6 bases; unmatched junction nucleotides: 6. The CDR3 region has the DNA TGTGCCAGCAGTCGACCAGGGGGAGCTGAAGCTTTCTTT. Translated, it gives CASSRPGGAEAFF.

V usage is TRBV28 and J usage is TRBJ1-2; D gene ambiguous. The ends were cut back, 3 bases at V and 4 bases at J, with 15 bases in the middle. CDR3 length equals 15 residues. Germline V CDR1 and CDR2: MDHEN, SYDVKM. The CDR3 loop reads CASSLFRGWGYGYTF. The DNA for the CDR3 is TGTGCCAGCAGTTTGTTCCGGGGATGGGGCTATGGCTACACCTTC.

The CDR3 region has the DNA TGTGCCAGCAGCGTAGCGCAGGGGTCCAGGGCTTTCTTT. This gives the protein CASSVAQGSRAFF. The J gene is TRBJ1-1, the V gene TRBV9, with D possibly TRBD1 on 6 matching bases. The length of the CDR3 is 13 residues. The ends were cut back, 0 bases at V and 11 bases at J, with 14 bases in the middle. Germline CDR1 SGDLS, CDR2 YYNGEE.

V and J are TRBV27 and TRBJ2-5, with 10 positions matching TRBD2. Per the germline V gene, CDR1 is MNHEY and CDR2 is SMNVEV (reference sequence). V lost 5 bases, J lost 5 bases, and 11 bases stayed unmatched. This CDR3 region has 16 residues. This chain's CDR3 is CASSPGLAVPRETQYF. CDR3 DNA sequence: TGTGCCAGCAGTCCCGGACTAGCGGTTCCACGTGAGACCCAGTACTTC.

The chain couples TRBV7-9 to TRBJ1-2, with D perhaps TRBD1 (5 bases). Looked up from germline, CDR1 is SEHNR and CDR2 is FQNEAQ (reference sequence). CDR3 size: 14 residues. V lost 1 base and J lost 3, with 9 bases in between. The CDR3 nucleotides are TGTGCCAGCAGCTTAGAGGACATCTACTATGGCTACACCTTC. Translation gives CASSLEDIYYGYTF.

This chain connects TRBV5-5 to TRBJ1-3; D unclear. There are 14 residues in the CDR3. Germline assignment: CDR1 SGHKS and CDR2 YYEKEE (reference sequence). The V end lost 3 bases, the J end lost 2 bases, and 9 bases lay between the germline ends. CDR3 in DNA: TGTGCCAGCAGCTCCCGGCGAACTGGAAACACCATATATTTT. It translates to CASSSRRTGNTIYF. The full variable domain, with the rest looked up from reference TRBV5-5 and TRBJ1-3, is DAGVTQSPTHLIKTRGQQVTLRCSPISGHKSVSWYQQVLGQGPQFIFQYYEKEERGRGNFPDRFSARQFPNYSSELNVNALLLGDSALYLCASSSRRTGNTIYFGEGSWLTVV.

The chain couples TRBV28 to TRBJ1-2, with D maybe TRBD1 (5 bases). CDR3 size: 13 residues. Trimming removed 3 bases from V and 8 bases from J, with 13 bases in between. The germline V gene has CDR1 MDHEN and CDR2 SYDVKM. The chain's CDR3 is CASSFNRGLGYTF. The CDR3 DNA follows: TGTGCCAGCAGTTTTAATAGGGGCCTGGGCTACACCTTC.